The 21 T cell receptor beta chains below all came from one sample that was sequenced in a study of T cells in Graves' hyperthyroidism and ophthalmopathy. Amplification of TCR beta CDR3 regions used RNA as the template. RT-PCR in the first round (using the HTBI primer set) targeted the TCR CDR3. TCRdb re-called the multiplex PCR reads with MiXCR, one entry per CDR3 protein. Here the sample spans around 620,000 distinct CDR3 sequences, roughly 16% being singletons. The material sequenced was blood. The receptors here all came from a woman aged 25 to 45 with Graves' hyperthyroidism.

In its sample, this clonotype was seen many times. This chain joins TRBV2 and TRBJ2-1; 8 bases align to TRBD2. V lost 0 bases, J lost 8 bases, and 9 bases stayed unmatched. Germline V CDR1 and CDR2: SNHLY, FYNNEI. The CDR3 length is 16 residues. The CDR3 DNA is TGTGCCAGCAGTGAAGCGCGGAGCGGGAGTACGGATGAGCAGTTCTTC. Translating it yields CASSEARSGSTDEQFF. The whole variable domain, filled in from reference TRBV2 and TRBJ2-1, reads EPEVTQTPSHQVTQMGQEVILRCVPISNHLYFYWYRQILGQKVEFLVSFYNNEISEKSEIFDDQFSVERPDGSNFTLKIRSTKLEDSAMYFCASSEARSGSTDEQFFGPGTRLTVL.

This clonotype was recorded many times. This chain's CDR3 is CSASTGTGKTDTQYF. The CDR3 region has the DNA TGCAGTGCTTCAACCGGGACAGGGAAAACAGATACGCAGTATTTT. This rearrangement joins TRBV20-1 to TRBJ2-3, with TRBD1 matching over 9 bases. This CDR3 has 15 amino acids. Trimming at V came to 5 bases and at J to 3 bases, leaving 9 bases not matched to a gene. The germline gives CDR1 DFQATT, CDR2 SNEGSKA (reference sequence).

CDR3 bases: TGTGCCAGCAGCTTAATGGGAGGGACTAATGAAAAACTGTTTTTT. It is translated as CASSLMGGTNEKLFF. The chain uses TRBV2 and TRBJ1-4; D is unclear. The CDR3 runs to 15 residues. Germline CDR1 is SNHLY and CDR2 is FYNNEI. Trimming cost V 6 bases and J 2 bases, with 13 bases left between them.

The sample holds many counts of this clonotype. The CDR3 loop is CAWSAAGFYGYTF. The CDR3 DNA follows: TGTGCCTGGAGTGCGGCCGGATTCTATGGCTACACCTTC. V gene TRBV30 combines with J gene TRBJ1-2; D remains unclear. Germline V gene lookup returns CDR1 GTSNPN and CDR2 SVGIG (reference sequence). Between the trimmed V and J ends, which lost 1 base and 4 bases, there was a span of 10 bases. The CDR3 is 13 residues long.

This sequence joins TRBV3-1 and TRBJ1-4; D gene ambiguous. CDR1 and CDR2 from the germline V gene are LGHDT and YNNKEL (reference sequence). This CDR3 has 15 amino acids. Trimming pared 0 bases from V and 8 bases from J, leaving 13 bases between. The CDR3 DNA sequence: TGTGCCAGCAGCCAAGAAAGCGGGATCCGCGAAAAACTGTTTTTT. Translation gives CASSQESGIREKLFF.

This clonotype showed up many times. This chain links TRBV28 with TRBJ1-2; a weak D match, TRBD1 (6 bases). The CDR3 runs to 16 residues. V was trimmed by 5 bases and J by 1 base, leaving 17 bases between them. Germline V gives CDR1 MDHEN, CDR2 SYDVKM. CDR3 sequence (DNA): TGTGCCAGCAGTGAGGGACAAGTTCTTTTTAACTATGGCTACACCTTC. It codes for CASSEGQVLFNYGYTF.

This chain links TRBV6-1 with TRBJ2-3; the D gene is possibly TRBD2 (7 bases). The germline V gene encodes CDR1 MNHNS and CDR2 SASEGT. The length of the CDR3 is 16 residues. V lost 5 bases and J 1 base, leaving 16 bases between the germline ends. Here the CDR3 DNA reads TGTGCCAGCAGTAGGGGGGGGGGGACGGGCACAGATACGCAGTATTTT. It is translated as CASSRGGGTGTDTQYF.

This clonotype was seen ten or more times. The chain has TRBV18 and TRBJ2-2; no firm D call. The CDR3 is made up of 15 amino acids. Between the trimmed V and J ends, which lost 0 bases and 6 bases, there was a span of 11 bases. Germline V gene sequence: CDR1 KGHSH, CDR2 LQKENI. The CDR3 loop is CASSPPSSTAGELFF. Here the CDR3 DNA reads TGTGCCAGCTCACCACCGAGTTCCACCGCCGGGGAGCTGTTTTTT.

This clonotype came up many times. The chain employs TRBV6-5 and TRBJ2-1; 14 nucleotides align to TRBD2. This CDR3 has 14 residues. With V trimmed by 9 bases and J by 9 bases, 7 bases remained unmatched. Germline values: CDR1 MNHEY, CDR2 SVGAGI. CDR3 residues: CASREGLAGVEQFF. CDR3 in DNA: TGTGCCAGTAGGGAGGGACTAGCGGGAGTTGAGCAGTTCTTC.

In its sample, this clonotype was seen many times. The V call is TRBV27, the J call TRBJ2-7; 10 nucleotides match TRBD2. Germline V gene data show CDR1 as MNHEY and CDR2 as SMNVEV (reference sequence). V was pared by 6 bases and J by 2 bases, with 4 bases of the junction left unmatched. The CDR3 loop spans 14 amino acids. The CDR3 reads CASSSSGRAYEQYF. CDR3 sequence (DNA): TGTGCCAGCAGCAGCAGCGGGAGGGCCTACGAGCAGTACTTC.

Remarks on this clonotype: At one of its ends the junction is not consistent with the germline gene, which may arise from a read error. V usage is TRBV20-1 and J usage is TRBJ2-1, with D tentatively TRBD1 (6 bases). Germline CDR1 reads DFQATT; CDR2 reads SNEGSKA (reference sequence). This CDR3 is 13 amino acids long. CDR3 in amino acids: CSARGGHYDEQFF. CDR3 DNA: TGCAGTGCTAGAGGGGGACACTACGATGAGCAGTTCTTC.

The V call is TRBV13, the J call TRBJ1-2, with D uncertain. Germline V gene data show CDR1 as PRHDT and CDR2 as FYEKMQ (reference sequence). The CDR3 loop spans 11 amino acids. V was shortened by 4 bases and J by 9 bases, with 9 bases between the two germline ends. CDR3 sequence: CASSSQHSYTF. The CDR3 DNA is TGTGCCAGCAGCTCCCAACACAGCTACACCTTC. The variable domain in full, with the rest retrieved from reference TRBV13 and TRBJ1-2, is AAGVIQSPRHLIKEKRETATLKCYPIPRHDTVYWYQQGPGQDPQFLISFYEKMQSDKGSIPDRFSAQQFSDYHSELNMSSLELGDSALYFCASSSQHSYTFGSGTRLTVV.

In its sample, this clonotype was seen many times. This rearrangement joins TRBV28 to TRBJ1-2; 10 nucleotides match TRBD1. V trimming: 1 base; J trimming: 8 bases; junction bases outside the gene matches: 7. There are 15 residues in the CDR3. Germline V lookup: CDR1 MDHEN, CDR2 SYDVKM. The CDR3 spells CASSLYGTGDSGYTF. The CDR3 DNA reads as TGTGCCAGCAGTTTATACGGGACAGGGGATAGCGGCTACACCTTC.

Ten or more counts support this clonotype. This chain links TRBV2 with TRBJ1-5; the D gene is possibly TRBD1 (5 bases). This CDR3 has 16 amino acids. CDR1 and CDR2 (germline): SNHLY, FYNNEI. V lost 4 bases and J 0 bases, leaving 13 bases between the germline ends. CDR3 sequence: CASSVGTAYSNQPQHF. Written as DNA, the CDR3 is TGTGCCAGCAGTGTAGGGACGGCCTATAGCAATCAGCCCCAGCATTTT.

This clonotype has ten or more counts. The chain combines TRBV2 with TRBJ1-1, with D unresolved. V was pared by 4 bases and J by 0 bases, with 12 bases between. This CDR3 contains 15 residues. Per germline, CDR1 SNHLY and CDR2 FYNNEI. CDR3: CASSASGGMNTEAFF. In DNA form, the CDR3 reads TGTGCCAGCAGTGCTTCGGGTGGCATGAACACTGAAGCTTTCTTT.

Many counts were recorded for this clonotype. This rearrangement joins TRBV28 to TRBJ2-2; 9 nucleotides match TRBD1. CDR1 is MDHEN and CDR2 is SYDVKM in the germline V gene. The CDR3 extends over 15 amino acids. V gave up 7 bases and J gave up 5 bases; unmatched junction bases: 8. This chain's CDR3 is CASIYPGTGTGELFF. CDR3 nucleotides: TGTGCCAGCATATACCCCGGGACAGGGACCGGGGAGCTGTTTTTT.

This clonotype appeared a few times. This chain links TRBV5-1 with TRBJ2-7, with D perhaps matching TRBD2 (6 bases). Germline V CDR1 and CDR2: SGHRS, YFSETQ. Trimming pared 4 bases from V and 7 bases from J, leaving 12 bases between. This CDR3 is built from 12 residues. The CDR3 region has the DNA TGCGCCAGCAGCGGTAACGCGGGGGAGCAGTACTTC. Translated: CASSGNAGEQYF.

This clonotype has a count of ten or more. The chain is built from TRBV3-1 and TRBJ2-3; TRBD2 is a possible D gene (6 bases). There are 14 residues in the CDR3. The V and J ends lost 4 bases and 6 bases respectively, with 14 bases between them. Germline loops: CDR1 LGHDT, CDR2 YNNKEL (reference sequence). Here the CDR3 DNA reads TGTGCCAGCAGCCCACGGGACTTCCTGGATACGCAGTATTTT. The encoded protein is CASSPRDFLDTQYF.

This rearrangement joins TRBV2 to TRBJ2-2, with D hard to call. V gave up 6 bases and J gave up 4 bases, with 15 bases separating them. The CDR3 spans 15 residues. CDR1 and CDR2 from the germline V gene are SNHLY and FYNNEI. The chain's CDR3 is CASSELRSGTGELFF. The CDR3 DNA is TGTGCCAGCAGCGAGTTGCGGTCGGGCACCGGGGAGCTGTTTTTT. Using reference TRBV2 and TRBJ2-2 for the parts outside the CDR3, the full variable domain is EPEVTQTPSHQVTQMGQEVILRCVPISNHLYFYWYRQILGQKVEFLVSFYNNEISEKSEIFDDQFSVERPDGSNFTLKIRSTKLEDSAMYFCASSELRSGTGELFFGEGSRLTVL.

The gene calls are TRBV2 and TRBJ2-5, with 10 bases that match TRBD1. The V gene end was trimmed by 7 bases and the J gene end by 0 bases; junction bases not matched to a gene: 8. CDR3 length: 16 residues. CDR1 SNHLY and CDR2 FYNNEI come from the germline V gene. The CDR3 sequence is CASTSPGTGDQETQYF. The CDR3 DNA reads as TGTGCCAGCACCTCTCCAGGGACAGGGGACCAAGAGACCCAGTACTTC.

A few counts support this clonotype. The chain uses TRBV10-2 and TRBJ1-2; TRBD1 matches at 9 bases. The germline CDR1 and CDR2 sequences are WSHSY and SAAADI. After removal of 3 bases from V and 8 bases from J, the junction contained 7 bases not matched to a gene. This CDR3 is 14 amino acids long. The CDR3 region is CASSEGTGSRGYTF. As DNA, the CDR3 is TGCGCCAGCAGTGAAGGGACAGGGTCTCGGGGCTACACCTTC.